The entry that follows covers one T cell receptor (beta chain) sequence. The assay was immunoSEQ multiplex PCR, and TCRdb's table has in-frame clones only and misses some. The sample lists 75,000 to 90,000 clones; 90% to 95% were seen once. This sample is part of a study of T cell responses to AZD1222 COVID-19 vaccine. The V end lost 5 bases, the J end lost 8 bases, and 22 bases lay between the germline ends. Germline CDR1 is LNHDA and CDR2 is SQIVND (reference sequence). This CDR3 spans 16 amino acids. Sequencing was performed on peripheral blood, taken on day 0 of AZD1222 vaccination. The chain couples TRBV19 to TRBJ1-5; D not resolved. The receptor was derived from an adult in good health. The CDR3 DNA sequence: TGTGCCAGTAGTTCACCCCGGGGAGGCTCGACGGAGCCCCAGCATTTT. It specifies CASSSPRGGSTEPQHF.